This T cell receptor (beta chain) came from a study of blood T cell repertoires in COVID-19. Study-level information: Samples representing acute and convalescent COVID-19 were sourced from the United States, Italy and Spain. Sample material is recorded as cDNA or gDNA derived from T cells, B-cell-depleted T cells, or PBMCs.

In the source study's methods: Amplification of reference gene primers provided the estimated nucleated cell counts. Assay used: immunoSEQ multiplex PCR; TCRdb lists only in-frame clones, some missing. V and J calls and clone size are as listed in that table; D and trimming were resolved from the DNA. Here the sample spans 250,000 or so clones, nearly 95% being singletons. CDR1 and CDR2 from the germline V gene are ENHRY and SYGVKD. V dropped 6 bases and J dropped 0 bases, with 11 bases sitting between them. The CDR3 totals 14 residues. Followed over time, Seattle patients had been enrolled while infection was active.

The V call is TRBV10-3, the J call TRBJ1-1, with unresolved D. Material for sequencing was peripheral blood. This clonotype originated in a man aged 25 to 40 with COVID-19, enrolled during active disease. The CDR3 loop is CAISGSTMNTEAFF. As DNA, the CDR3 is TGTGCCATCAGCGGGAGTACCATGAACACTGAAGCTTTCTTT.